This T cell receptor beta chain was sequenced for a study of Ad26.COV2.S vaccination and SARS-CoV-2 variants. As for the study in general: The Ad26.COV2.S arm of the COV1001 trial was where the donor was placed.

CDR3 length: 12 residues. Between the trimmed V and J ends, which lost 4 bases and 1 base, there was a span of 5 bases. The germline gives CDR1 SGHDT, CDR2 YYEEEE. This clone appeared a single time. Clones were read by immunoSEQ multiplex PCR, and TCRdb kept only the in-frame ones, dropping some. The sample shows hundreds of thousands of clones, 75% to 90% of them seen only once. Treatment defined: 15 to 20 received Ad26.COV2.S at low or high dose, single or two shots; 5 received placebo; per-sample allocation not given. Samples were taken on day 63 after the first vaccine or placebo injection. The sample consisted of peripheral blood, taken in a trial of Ad26.COV2.S vaccine versus placebo. This TCR was sampled from a person between 18 and 65 years old who received the Ad26.COV2.S COVID-19 vaccine or a placebo. The chain has TRBV5-6 and TRBJ1-1; D remains unclear. CDR3: CASSMTNTEAFF. DNA of the CDR3: TGTGCCAGCAGCATGACGAACACTGAAGCTTTCTTT.